The rows below give T cell receptor beta chains drawn from one sample of a study of CD8 T cells in ankylosing spondylitis. In TCRdb, the 5' RACE reads were re-called with MiXCR into one record per CDR3 protein. The sample includes about 500,000 distinct CDR3 sequences, approximately 12% seen only once; the top ten take almost 7%. The sample consisted of blood, either unsorted or a sorted T cell fraction (not recorded which). These TCRs come from a male donor with ankylosing spondylitis. CDR3s leave out the opening cysteine and the closing phenylalanine or tryptophan. The listing skips clone size in some rows; elsewhere it reads once, few, many or a size class.

size,V,CDR3
few,TRBV20-1,SAARVTGELF
NA,TRBV5-6,ASSLPSGSLNEQF
few,TRBV11-2,ASSLDGTKQGMKETQY
many,TRBV2,ASSPQGLAGAEQF
few,TRBV6-1,ASRTGTGDFYGYT
NA,TRBV7-9,ASSTGLSQETQY
NA,TRBV20-1,SAGGTASGYNEQF
few,TRBV29-1,SVEPPGSYGYT
few,TRBV4-1,ASSHGSLMNTGELF
NA,TRBV20-1,SATRGGQGEETQY
many,TRBV7-9,ASSLAGGFSYNEQF
NA,TRBV7-9,ASSPIGTQY
NA,TRBV2,ASSGGLPGNEQF
few,TRBV30,AWNPGLLNTGELF
NA,TRBV2,ASSEVTPGANEQF
many,TRBV7-9,ASSPRGSSYEQY
NA,TRBV30,AWSGVPGSNYGYT
many,TRBV12-3/TRBV12-4,ASSLGSSGGLEQY
NA,TRBV24-1,ATSQGLAGGETQY
NA,TRBV20-1,SARVARGVTEAF